The 11 T cell receptor beta chains presented below share a single source sample, sequenced in a study of CD8+CD57+ T cells in acquired aplastic anemia. TCR beta VDJ and CDR3 were profiled, and genomic DNA was the template. TCRdb independently ran MiXCR on the reads; one entry per CDR3 protein. The sample yields 100,000 to 150,000 distinct CDR3 sequences, about 46% seen once. Sequences were obtained from sorted CD4+, CD8+, or CD8+CD57+ T cells (not recorded which) from PBMCs. These receptors came from a human donor in good health, serving as a control.

Concerning this clonotype itself: This could be a read error, since a much larger clone is one nucleotide away. V is TRBV11-2 and J is TRBJ2-1; TRBD2 matches 13 bases. The CDR3 totals 16 residues. CDR1 is SGHAT, CDR2 FQNNGV, per germline. The CDR3 here is CASSLGRLAGGGERFF. DNA for the CDR3: TGTGCCAGCAGCTTAGGCAGACTAGCGGGGGGAGGTGAGCGGTTCTTC.

This clonotype was recorded many times. The rearrangement uses TRBV2 and TRBJ1-1, with a weak D call TRBD1 (5 bases). The CDR3 runs 14 residues. CDR1 is SNHLY, CDR2 FYNNEI, per germline. V dropped 4 bases and J dropped 0 bases, with 9 bases sitting between them. In nucleotides, the CDR3 is TGTGCCAGCAGTGCCGGGACTGTGAACACTGAAGCTTTCTTT. It is translated as CASSAGTVNTEAFF. The whole variable domain, remainder taken from reference TRBV2 and TRBJ1-1, is EPEVTQTPSHQVTQMGQEVILRCVPISNHLYFYWYRQILGQKVEFLVSFYNNEISEKSEIFDDQFSVERPDGSNFTLKIRSTKLEDSAMYFCASSAGTVNTEAFFGQGTRLTVV.

This clonotype has ten or more counts. The chain couples TRBV19 to TRBJ2-2, with D perhaps assigned TRBD1 or TRBD2 (5 bases each). V lost 8 bases and J lost 6, with 16 bases in between. The CDR3 length is 14 residues. Per the germline V gene, CDR1 is LNHDA and CDR2 is SQIVND (reference sequence). The CDR3 sequence: CASGSGSSPGELFF. The CDR3 DNA follows: TGTGCCAGTGGGTCAGGGAGTAGTCCCGGGGAGCTGTTTTTT.

The chain carries TRBV5-1 and TRBJ1-2; D unresolved. The length of the CDR3 is 16 residues. With 2 bases removed from V and 6 bases from J, the gap between germline ends came to 20 bases. Germline assignment: CDR1 SGHRS and CDR2 YFSETQ. CDR3 in DNA: TGCGCCAGCAGCTTCGGGGAGGGTAGAGGAAAGGATGGCTACACCTTC. Translating it yields CASSFGEGRGKDGYTF.

This clonotype was seen many times. The V and J genes are TRBV19 and TRBJ2-7, with a tentative D call TRBD2 (5 bases). V was pared by 11 bases and J by 5 bases, with 22 bases between. The germline V gene has CDR1 LNHDA and CDR2 SQIVND (reference sequence). The CDR3 consists of 14 residues. CDR3 sequence (DNA): TGTGCCTCAGGATCGGGTCTCCTCGGGAACGAGCAGTACTTC. This sequence encodes CASGSGLLGNEQYF. The full variable domain, with the rest looked up from reference TRBV19 and TRBJ2-7, is DGGITQSPKYLFRKEGQNVTLSCEQNLNHDAMYWYRQDPGQGLRLIYYSQIVNDFQKGDIAEGYSVSREKKESFPLTVTSAQKNPTAFYLCASGSGLLGNEQYFGPGTRLTVT.

In its sample, this clonotype was seen a few times. The chain is built from TRBV10-3 and TRBJ2-7; TRBD2 is a possible D gene (6 bases). V lost 10 bases, J lost 7 bases, and 20 bases lay in between. The CDR3 is 13 residues long. The V gene's germline CDR1 is ENHRY and CDR2 SYGVKD. Here the CDR3 DNA reads TGTGCCACCCTGAGGCGGGATGGGGAAGAGCAGTACTTC. Translating it yields CATLRRDGEEQYF.

This clonotype was observed a handful of times. The conserved phenylalanine or tryptophan normally closing the CDR3 is absent here, so this likely arose from a read error. The limits of the CDR3 on the DNA are not certain, so only TCRdb's listed CDR3 is given. The rearrangement joins TRBV7-2 to TRBJ2-1; the D call of TRBD2 is as the table states it, not checked on the DNA. The CDR3 comprises 9 residues, both ends counted. Germline CDR1 and CDR2: SGHTA and FQGNSA. The CDR3 region is CASSFMLAG.

The chain is built from TRBV25-1 and TRBJ1-2; 7 bases line up with TRBD1. CDR1 is MGHDK, CDR2 SYGVNS, per germline. This CDR3 region has 16 residues. Unmatched junction bases numbered 11, after V lost 7 bases and J lost 0 bases. CDR3 nucleotides: TGTGCCAGCATAGGAGGGGGCGTCCCAGCTAACTATGGCTACACCTTC. Encoded protein: CASIGGGVPANYGYTF.

This clonotype has at least ten counts. This chain links TRBV12-3 or TRBV12-4 with TRBJ2-2; D uncertain. This CDR3 comprises 13 residues. V was pared by 6 bases and J by 4 bases, with 9 bases between. The CDR3 coding sequence is TGTGCCAGCAGGGGGTCGGGCACCGGGGAGCTGTTTTTT. It translates to CASRGSGTGELFF.

The chain joins TRBV2 to TRBJ2-2, with 9 positions matching TRBD1. V shed 5 bases and J 6 bases; nucleotides not matched to a gene: 7. Per germline, CDR1 SNHLY and CDR2 FYNNEI. The CDR3 contains 15 residues. In nucleotides, the CDR3 is TGTGCCAGCAGTTGGGACAGGGCATCCCCCGGGGAGCTGTTTTTT. Amino acid sequence: CASSWDRASPGELFF.

The CDR3 sequence is CASSEDPGGLYGYTF. As DNA, the CDR3 is TGTGCCAGCAGTGAAGATCCAGGGGGGCTCTATGGCTACACCTTC. This chain uses TRBV6-4 with TRBJ1-2, with TRBD1 matching 7 bases. After removal of 3 bases from V and 4 bases from J, the junction contained 8 bases not matched to a gene. This CDR3 has 15 amino acids. The germline V gene has CDR1 MRHNA and CDR2 SNTAGT.